Following are 21 T cell receptor beta chains from one sample sequenced in a study of cytomegalovirus exposure and HLA in healthy donors. The PCR made use of 60 Vbeta and 13 Jbeta primers. The assay was immunoSEQ multiplex PCR, and TCRdb's table has in-frame clones only and misses some. Among about 230,000 clones listed, 70% to 85% were seen once. Sequencing input: PBMCs. The receptor set was obtained from a woman in her thirties or forties in good health and CMV-seronegative.

The chain recombines TRBV4-3 with TRBJ2-3; possibly TRBD2 for D (7 bases). The CDR3 contains 18 residues. Looked up from germline, CDR1 is LGHNA and CDR2 is YSLEER. V gave up 0 bases and J gave up 0 bases, with 16 bases separating them. The CDR3 bases are TGCGCCAGCAGCCAAGATTATAGGGGGGGGGTTAGCACAGATACGCAGTATTTT. Protein sequence: CASSQDYRGGVSTDTQYF.

The chain is built from TRBV23-1 and TRBJ1-2; D uncertain. TRBV23-1 is classed as an ORF, of uncertain function. This CDR3 is 13 amino acids long. V shed 3 bases and J shed 8 bases, with 13 bases lying between them. The CDR3 sequence is CASSQVASGGYTF. The CDR3 DNA reads as TGCGCCAGCAGTCAGGTGGCTTCGGGGGGCTACACCTTC.

Concerning this clone itself: This sample also contains other DNA sequences that code for the same CDR3. The chain combines TRBV28 with TRBJ1-1; tentatively, D is TRBD1 (5 bases). The germline gives CDR1 MDHEN, CDR2 SYDVKM. The length of the CDR3 is 13 residues. Trimming left V 5 bases short and J 5 bases short, with 12 bases between. The CDR3 spells CASSLPGGTEAFF. The CDR3 DNA reads as TGTGCCAGCAGTCTCCCTGGGGGGACTGAAGCTTTCTTT.

This chain uses TRBV2 with TRBJ1-2; D is uncertain. The V and J ends lost 6 bases and 8 bases respectively, with 13 bases between them. There are 12 residues in the CDR3. CDR1 is SNHLY, CDR2 FYNNEI, per germline. The CDR3 is CASRGDTGGYTF. The CDR3 region has the DNA TGTGCCAGCAGGGGTGACACTGGGGGCTACACCTTC.

The rearrangement joins TRBV7-2 to TRBJ2-7, with TRBD2 matching 7 bases. V shed 6 bases and J 0 bases; nucleotides not matched to a gene: 5. This CDR3 region has 14 residues. Germline V gene data show CDR1 as SGHTA and CDR2 as FQGNSA. This CDR3 reads CASRPGLYSYEQYF. The CDR3, as DNA: TGTGCCAGCAGACCGGGACTATACTCCTACGAGCAGTACTTC.

The gene calls are TRBV5-1 and TRBJ2-7; possible D gene TRBD2, 6 bases. This CDR3 is built from 15 residues. The germline V and J ends were trimmed by 0 bases and 5 bases, with 15 bases remaining between them. Looked up from germline, CDR1 is SGHRS and CDR2 is YFSETQ. The CDR3 nucleotides read TGCGCCAGCAGCTTGGGTGCAGGGAGGAGGGACGAGCAGTACTTC. Amino acid sequence: CASSLGAGRRDEQYF.

The rearrangement uses TRBV7-8 and TRBJ2-5; D is perhaps TRBD2 (6 bases). The CDR3 is made up of 14 amino acids. V shed 3 bases and J shed 7 bases, with 15 bases lying between them. Germline CDR1 SGHVS, CDR2 FQNEAQ. CDR3 region: CASSFGTALGTQYF. The CDR3 nucleotides are TGTGCCAGCAGCTTCGGGACTGCCCTAGGGACCCAGTACTTC.

This clone appeared once. The V and J genes are TRBV30 and TRBJ2-2, with 9 bases fitting TRBD1. The V gene's germline CDR1 is GTSNPN and CDR2 SVGIG (reference sequence). Trimming took 2 bases from V and 7 from J; bases not matched to a gene: 8. The CDR3 is 15 residues long. The CDR3 DNA reads as TGTGCCTGGAGTATCCTACAGGGGGCCGGCGGGGAGCTGTTTTTT. Translation gives CAWSILQGAGGELFF. The full variable domain, completed using reference TRBV30 and TRBJ2-2, is SQTIHQWPATLVQPVGSPLSLECTVEGTSNPNLYWYRQAAGRGLQLLFYSVGIGQISSEVPQNLSASRPQDRQFILSSKKLLLSDSGFYLCAWSILQGAGGELFFGEGSRLTVL.

CDR3 in amino acids: CASSSHRSGGAGEQFF. CDR3 in DNA: TGTGCCAGCAGTTCTCACCGTAGCGGGGGAGCAGGAGAGCAGTTCTTC. The chain is built from TRBV6-5 and TRBJ2-1; 9 nucleotides agree with TRBD2. The CDR3 contains 16 residues. V shed 4 bases, J shed 10 bases, and the junction held 14 bases outside the gene matches. Germline V gene data show CDR1 as MNHEY and CDR2 as SVGAGI.

This chain joins TRBV28 and TRBJ1-5, with 7 positions matching TRBD1. Germline trimming cut 6 bases from V and 5 bases from J; bases unmatched to any gene: 10. Germline V gene sequence: CDR1 MDHEN, CDR2 SYDVKM. The CDR3 is 15 amino acids. The CDR3 here is CASRTSSGGHQPQHF. As DNA, the CDR3 is TGTGCCAGCAGGACCTCTTCAGGGGGTCATCAGCCCCAGCATTTT. Looking up the rest from reference TRBV28 and TRBJ1-5 gives the full variable domain: DVKVTQSSRYLVKRTGEKVFLECVQDMDHENMFWYRQDPGLGLRLIYFSYDVKMKEKGDIPEGYSVSREKKERFSLILESASTNQTSMYLCASRTSSGGHQPQHFGDGTRLSIL.

This sequence joins TRBV5-1 and TRBJ2-3; 11 positions agree with TRBD2. From germline, CDR1 is SGHRS and CDR2 YFSETQ. The CDR3 runs 16 residues. With V trimmed by 2 bases and J by 5 bases, 7 bases remained unmatched. CDR3 DNA: TGCGCCAGCAGCTTCAATAGCGGGGGGGCCGAAGATACGCAGTATTTT. Its protein product is CASSFNSGGAEDTQYF.

This chain links TRBV19 with TRBJ1-5; maybe TRBD1 (5 bases). V was trimmed by 3 bases and J by 3 bases, leaving 9 bases between them. From germline, CDR1 is LNHDA and CDR2 SQIVND (reference sequence). The CDR3 is 14 residues long. In DNA form, the CDR3 reads TGTGCCAGTAGTATTGCAGGGTACAATCAGCCCCAGCATTTT. Translating it yields CASSIAGYNQPQHF.

The DNA for the CDR3 is TGTGCCAGCAGTGAACAGCTTGCGTATCGGGACACCTTC. Protein: CASSEQLAYRDTF. The J gene is TRBJ1-2, the V gene TRBV2; D not certain. The CDR3 has 13 residues. The germline gives CDR1 SNHLY, CDR2 FYNNEI. V lost 2 bases, J lost 12 bases, and 16 bases lay in between.

The chain links TRBV14 to TRBJ2-1, with 8 positions matching TRBD2. V trimming: 0 bases; J trimming: 5 bases; junction bases outside the gene matches: 15. The CDR3 is 19 residues long. Germline V CDR1 and CDR2: SGHDN, FVKESK. CDR3 bases: TGTGCCAGCAGCCAAGATTTCTCGGGGATGCGGGGGGCCCACAATGAGCAGTTCTTC. This gives the protein CASSQDFSGMRGAHNEQFF.

This clone has more than one count but fewer than ten. The chain links TRBV5-1 to TRBJ1-1; D is unclear. The CDR3 totals 13 residues. Between the trimmed V and J ends, which lost 6 bases and 4 bases, there was a span of 13 bases. Germline values: CDR1 SGHRS, CDR2 YFSETQ. The CDR3 sequence: CASTRDGGTEAFF. The CDR3 DNA follows: TGCGCCAGCACCCGGGATGGTGGCACTGAAGCTTTCTTT.

This chain connects TRBV29-1 to TRBJ1-5; 7 bases are shared with TRBD1. J gave up 1 base and V 5 bases, and 2 bases lay outside the gene matches. The CDR3 runs 13 residues. Per germline, CDR1 SQVTM and CDR2 ANQGSEA. The chain's CDR3 is CSVQGQSNQPQHF. Written as DNA, the CDR3 is TGCAGCGTTCAGGGACAGAGCAATCAGCCCCAGCATTTT.

The chain combines TRBV5-1 with TRBJ2-3; 12 bases fit TRBD2. The V gene end was trimmed by 4 bases and the J gene end by 1 base; junction bases not matched to a gene: 4. The CDR3 is 16 residues long. The germline CDR1 and CDR2 sequences are SGHRS and YFSETQ. This chain's CDR3 is CASSPSGGARTDTQYF. In DNA, the CDR3 is TGCGCCAGCAGCCCTAGCGGGGGGGCCCGCACAGATACGCAGTATTTT. Supplemented by reference TRBV5-1 and TRBJ2-3, the full variable domain reads KAGVTQTPRYLIKTRGQQVTLSCSPISGHRSVSWYQQTPGQGLQFLFEYFSETQRNKGNFPGRFSGRQFSNSRSEMNVSTLELGDSALYLCASSPSGGARTDTQYFGPGTRLTVL.

This chain joins TRBV7-9 and TRBJ1-1; D is possibly TRBD1 (5 bases). Deletions cut 1 base from V and 9 bases from J, with 12 bases between. The CDR3 covers 13 residues. Germline CDR1 and CDR2: SEHNR and FQNEAQ (reference sequence). The CDR3 sequence: CASSLDGGDKAFF. CDR3 in DNA: TGTGCCAGCAGCTTAGACGGGGGTGATAAAGCTTTCTTT.

The CDR3 DNA follows: TGTGCCAGTACCCCCCCGGGGATCACCGGGGAGCTGTTTTTT. Protein product: CASTPPGITGELFF. The V and J genes are TRBV19 and TRBJ2-2; D may be TRBD2 (5 bases). The CDR3 length is 14 residues. Per germline, CDR1 LNHDA and CDR2 SQIVND (reference sequence). V lost 7 bases, J lost 4 bases, and 13 bases lay in between.

This chain uses TRBV30 with TRBJ1-5, with TRBD1 matching over 10 bases. This CDR3 has 14 residues. Germline V CDR1 and CDR2: GTSNPN, SVGIG (reference sequence). V trimming: 2 bases; J trimming: 7 bases; junction bases outside the gene matches: 5. CDR3 in DNA: TGTGCCTGGAGTCTATCGACAGGGGGCCAGCCCCAGCATTTT. It translates to CAWSLSTGGQPQHF.

The V gene is TRBV7-3, the J gene TRBJ2-3, with D maybe TRBD2 (6 bases). CDR1 is SGHTA, CDR2 FQGTGA, per germline. V shed 5 bases and J shed 6 bases, with 9 bases lying between them. CDR3 size: 12 residues. The CDR3 DNA reads TGTGCCAGCAGCGCTGGGGGGGATACGCAGTATTTT. Protein: CASSAGGDTQYF. Looking up the rest from reference TRBV7-3 and TRBJ2-3 gives the full variable domain: GAGVSQTPSNKVTEKGKYVELRCDPISGHTALYWYRQSLGQGPEFLIYFQGTGAADDSGLPNDRFFAVRPEGSVSTLKIQRTERGDSAVYLCASSAGGDTQYFGPGTRLTVL.